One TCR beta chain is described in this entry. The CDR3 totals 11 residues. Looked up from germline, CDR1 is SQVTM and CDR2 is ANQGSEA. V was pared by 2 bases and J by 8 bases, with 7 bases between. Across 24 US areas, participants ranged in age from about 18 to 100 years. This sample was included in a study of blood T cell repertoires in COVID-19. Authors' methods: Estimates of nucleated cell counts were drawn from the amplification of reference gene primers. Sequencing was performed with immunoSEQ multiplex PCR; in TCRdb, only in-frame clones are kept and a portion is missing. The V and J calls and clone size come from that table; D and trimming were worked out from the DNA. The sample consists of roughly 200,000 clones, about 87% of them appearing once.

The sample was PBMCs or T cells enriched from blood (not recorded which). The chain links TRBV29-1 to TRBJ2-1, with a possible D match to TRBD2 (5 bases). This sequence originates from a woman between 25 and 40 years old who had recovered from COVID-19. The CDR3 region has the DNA TGCAGCGTTGAAATGGACTATGAGCAGTTCTTC. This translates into CSVEMDYEQFF.